What follows is one TCR beta chain and its context. Its target is not known. This specimen belongs to a study of blood T cells in healthy people across ages. Findings and caveats of the study: PBMCs that were unsorted prevented a conclusive naive versus antigen-experienced comparison.

This CDR3 region has 14 residues. Trimming cost V 4 bases and J 3 bases; bases outside gene matches: 4. Germline assignment: CDR1 SGDLS and CDR2 YYNGEE. Primers used in a second PCR of roughly 7 to 12 cycles were a sample-barcoded 5' primer and a J-beta primer mix. Using its own MiXCR run on the 5' RACE reads, TCRdb lists one record per CDR3 protein. Among approximately 830,000 distinct CDR3 sequences, less than 80% were seen once, and the ten largest hold roughly 25%. The sequence was obtained from a man younger than 40 in good health. The genes are TRBV9 and TRBJ1-2, with 9 bases fitting TRBD1. Sample: blood. In DNA, the CDR3 is TGTGCCAGCAGCTCACAGGGGGCTCACTATGGCTACACCTTC. This codes for CASSSQGAHYGYTF.